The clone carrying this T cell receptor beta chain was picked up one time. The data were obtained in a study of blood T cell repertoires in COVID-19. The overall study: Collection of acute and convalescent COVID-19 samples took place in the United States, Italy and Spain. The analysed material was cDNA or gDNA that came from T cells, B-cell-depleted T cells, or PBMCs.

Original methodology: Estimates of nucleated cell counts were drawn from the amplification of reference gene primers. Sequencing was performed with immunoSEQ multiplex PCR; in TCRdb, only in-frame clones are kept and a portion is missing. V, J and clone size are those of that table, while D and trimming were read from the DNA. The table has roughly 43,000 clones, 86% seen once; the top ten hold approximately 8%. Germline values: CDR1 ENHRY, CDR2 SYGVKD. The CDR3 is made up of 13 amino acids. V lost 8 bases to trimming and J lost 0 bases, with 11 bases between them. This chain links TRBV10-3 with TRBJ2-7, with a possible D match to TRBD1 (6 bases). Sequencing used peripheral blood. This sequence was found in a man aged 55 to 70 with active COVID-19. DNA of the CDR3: TGTGCCATCCGAACAGGGAGCTCCTACGAGCAGTACTTC. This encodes CAIRTGSSYEQYF.